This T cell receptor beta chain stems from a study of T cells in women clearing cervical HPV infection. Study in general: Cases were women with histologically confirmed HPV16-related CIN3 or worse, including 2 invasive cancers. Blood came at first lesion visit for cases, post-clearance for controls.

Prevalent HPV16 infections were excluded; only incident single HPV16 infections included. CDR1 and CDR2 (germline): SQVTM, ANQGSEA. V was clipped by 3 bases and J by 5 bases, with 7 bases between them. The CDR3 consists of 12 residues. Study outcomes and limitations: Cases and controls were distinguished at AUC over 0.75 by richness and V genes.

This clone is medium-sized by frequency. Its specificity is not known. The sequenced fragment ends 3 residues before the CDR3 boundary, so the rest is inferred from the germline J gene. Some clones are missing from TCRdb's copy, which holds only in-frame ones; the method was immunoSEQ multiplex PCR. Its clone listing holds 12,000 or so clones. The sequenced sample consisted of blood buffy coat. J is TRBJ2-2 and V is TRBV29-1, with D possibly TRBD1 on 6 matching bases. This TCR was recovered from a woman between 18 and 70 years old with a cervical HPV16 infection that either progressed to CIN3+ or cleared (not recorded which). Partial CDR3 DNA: TGCAGCGTTGATAGGGGGACCGGGGAG. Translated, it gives CSVDRGTGE. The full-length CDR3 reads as CSVDRGTGELFF.